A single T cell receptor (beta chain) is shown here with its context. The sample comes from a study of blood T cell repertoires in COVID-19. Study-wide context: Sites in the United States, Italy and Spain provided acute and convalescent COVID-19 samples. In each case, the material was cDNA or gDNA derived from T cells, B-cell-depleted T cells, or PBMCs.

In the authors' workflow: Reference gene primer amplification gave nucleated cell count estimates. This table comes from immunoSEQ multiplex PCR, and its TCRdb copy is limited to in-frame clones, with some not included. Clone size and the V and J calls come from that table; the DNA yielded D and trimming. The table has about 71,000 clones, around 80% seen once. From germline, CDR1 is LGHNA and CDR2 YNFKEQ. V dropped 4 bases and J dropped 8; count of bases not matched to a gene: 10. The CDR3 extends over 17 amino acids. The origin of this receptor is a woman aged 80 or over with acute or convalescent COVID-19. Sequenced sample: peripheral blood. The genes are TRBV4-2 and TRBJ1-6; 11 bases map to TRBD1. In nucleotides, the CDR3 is TGTGCCAGCAGCCTCCCACATGGGGGACAGGGGGATTCACCCCTCCACTTT. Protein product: CASSLPHGGQGDSPLHF.